This entry is about one T cell receptor (beta chain). This entry belongs to a study of blood T cell repertoires in COVID-19. The overall study: Whether acute or convalescent, the COVID-19 samples came from the United States, Italy and Spain.

Original processing notes: Reference gene primer amplification gave estimated nucleated cell counts. Profiled with immunoSEQ multiplex PCR; TCRdb holds only in-frame clones, not every one. V and J calls and clone size come straight from that table; D and trimming were deduced from the DNA. The table has approximately 140,000 clones, about 80% seen once. The V gene's germline CDR1 is SEHNR and CDR2 FQNEAQ (reference sequence). This CDR3 comprises 15 residues. The junction had 7 bases not matched to a gene; V was cut back by 4 bases and J by 8 bases. Input material: peripheral blood. This chain links TRBV7-9 with TRBJ1-4; 10 nucleotides line up with TRBD1. The source is a woman of 80 years or more in a cohort sampled during active or convalescent COVID-19. The CDR3 DNA follows: TGTGCCAGCAGCTCTCGACAGGGGGCAGTGGAAAAACTGTTTTTT. This codes for CASSSRQGAVEKLFF.